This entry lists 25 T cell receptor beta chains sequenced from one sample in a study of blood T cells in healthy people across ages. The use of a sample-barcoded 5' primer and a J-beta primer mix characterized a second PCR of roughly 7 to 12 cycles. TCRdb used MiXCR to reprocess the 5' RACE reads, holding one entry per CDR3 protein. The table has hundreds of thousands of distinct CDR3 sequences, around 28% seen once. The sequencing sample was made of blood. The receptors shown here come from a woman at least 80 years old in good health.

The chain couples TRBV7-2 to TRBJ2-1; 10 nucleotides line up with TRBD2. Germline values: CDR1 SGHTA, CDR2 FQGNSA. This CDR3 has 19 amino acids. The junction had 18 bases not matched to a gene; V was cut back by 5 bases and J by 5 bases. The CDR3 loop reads CASSPGTGTSVLGNNEQFF. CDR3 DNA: TGTGCCAGCAGCCCGGGAACCGGGACTAGCGTGTTGGGAAACAATGAGCAGTTCTTC.

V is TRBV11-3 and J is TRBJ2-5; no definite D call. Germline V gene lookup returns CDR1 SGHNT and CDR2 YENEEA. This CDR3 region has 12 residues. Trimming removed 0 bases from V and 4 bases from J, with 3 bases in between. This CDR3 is CASSLETETQYF. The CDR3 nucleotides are TGTGCCAGCAGCTTAGAAACAGAGACCCAGTACTTC.

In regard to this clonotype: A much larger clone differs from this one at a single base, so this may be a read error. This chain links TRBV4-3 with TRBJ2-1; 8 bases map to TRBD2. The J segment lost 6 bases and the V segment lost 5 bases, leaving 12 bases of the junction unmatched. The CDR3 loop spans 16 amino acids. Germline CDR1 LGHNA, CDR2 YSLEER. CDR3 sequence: CASSGAGTRFCNEQFF. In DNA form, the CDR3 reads TGCGCCAGCAGCGGGGCCGGGACTAGATTTTGCAATGAGCAGTTCTTC.

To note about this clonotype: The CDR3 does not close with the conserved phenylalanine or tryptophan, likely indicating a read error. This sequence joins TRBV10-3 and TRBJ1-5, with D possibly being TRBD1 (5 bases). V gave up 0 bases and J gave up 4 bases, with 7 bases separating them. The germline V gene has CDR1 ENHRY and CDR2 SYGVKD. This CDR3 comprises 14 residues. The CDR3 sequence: CAISESGVNQPQHV. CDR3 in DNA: TGTGCCATCAGTGAGTCGGGGGTAAATCAGCCCCAGCATGTT.

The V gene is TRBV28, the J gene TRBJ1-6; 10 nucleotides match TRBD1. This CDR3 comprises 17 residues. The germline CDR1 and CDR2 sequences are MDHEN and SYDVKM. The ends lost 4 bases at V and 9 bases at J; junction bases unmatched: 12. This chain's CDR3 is CASSYPGQGVRTSPLHF. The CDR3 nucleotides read TGTGCCAGCAGTTACCCAGGACAGGGGGTGAGAACTTCACCCCTCCACTTT.

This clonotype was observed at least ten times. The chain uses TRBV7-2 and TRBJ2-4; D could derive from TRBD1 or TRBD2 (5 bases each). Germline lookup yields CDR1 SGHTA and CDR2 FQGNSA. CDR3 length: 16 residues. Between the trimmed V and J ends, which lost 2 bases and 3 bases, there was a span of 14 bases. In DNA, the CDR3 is TGTGCCAGCAGCTTACCATCGGGGACGGGCAAAAACATTCAGTACTTC. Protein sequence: CASSLPSGTGKNIQYF. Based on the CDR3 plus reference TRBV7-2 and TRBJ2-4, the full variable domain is GAGVSQSPSNKVTEKGKDVELRCDPISGHTALYWYRQSLGQGLEFLIYFQGNSAPDKSGLPSDRFSAERTGGSVSTLTIQRTQQEDSAVYLCASSLPSGTGKNIQYFGAGTRLSVL.

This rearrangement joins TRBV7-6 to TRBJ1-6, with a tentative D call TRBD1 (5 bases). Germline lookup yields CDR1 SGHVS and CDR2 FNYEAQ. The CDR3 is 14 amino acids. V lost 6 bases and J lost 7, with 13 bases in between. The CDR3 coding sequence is TGTGCCAGCAGTTCCCACGACAGCAATTCACCCCTCCACTTT. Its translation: CASSSHDSNSPLHF.

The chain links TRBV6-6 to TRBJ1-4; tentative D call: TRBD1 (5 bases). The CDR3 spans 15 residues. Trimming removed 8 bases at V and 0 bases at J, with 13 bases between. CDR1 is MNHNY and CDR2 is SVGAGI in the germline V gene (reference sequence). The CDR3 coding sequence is TGTGCCAGCGGGGAGGGACTTGCAACTAATGAAAAACTGTTTTTT. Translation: CASGEGLATNEKLFF.

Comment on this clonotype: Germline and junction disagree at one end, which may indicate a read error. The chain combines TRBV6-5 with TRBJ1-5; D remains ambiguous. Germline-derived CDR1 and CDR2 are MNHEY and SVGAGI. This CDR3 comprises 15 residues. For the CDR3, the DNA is TGTGCCGGCAGTTACAAGCCAGCGTTCGATCAGCCCCAGCATTTT. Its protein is CAGSYKPAFDQPQHF.

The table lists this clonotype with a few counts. The CDR3 DNA reads as TGTGCCAGCAGCCAAGAGGACAGGGAAAGAGCGCCCCTCCACTTT. This gives the protein CASSQEDRERAPLHF. This rearrangement joins TRBV4-2 to TRBJ1-6; TRBD1 aligns across 8 bases. Trimming at V came to 0 bases and at J to 13 bases, leaving 8 bases not matched to a gene. CDR3 length equals 15 residues. Germline V gives CDR1 LGHNA, CDR2 YNFKEQ.

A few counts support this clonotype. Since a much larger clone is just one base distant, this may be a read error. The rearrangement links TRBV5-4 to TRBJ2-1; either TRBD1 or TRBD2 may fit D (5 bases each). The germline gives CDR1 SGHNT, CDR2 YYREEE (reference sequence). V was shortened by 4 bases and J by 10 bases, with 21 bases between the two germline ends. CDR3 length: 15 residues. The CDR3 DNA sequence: TGTGCCAGCAGCCCCCGGGGCAGTAATTCCTACGAGCAGTTCTTC. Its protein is CASSPRGSNSYEQFF.

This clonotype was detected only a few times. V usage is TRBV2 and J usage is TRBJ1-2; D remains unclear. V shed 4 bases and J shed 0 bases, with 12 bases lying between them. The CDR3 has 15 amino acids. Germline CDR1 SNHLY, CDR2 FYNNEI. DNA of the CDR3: TGTGCCAGCAGTGGCTCAGGCGGAGCTAACTATGGCTACACCTTC. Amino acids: CASSGSGGANYGYTF.

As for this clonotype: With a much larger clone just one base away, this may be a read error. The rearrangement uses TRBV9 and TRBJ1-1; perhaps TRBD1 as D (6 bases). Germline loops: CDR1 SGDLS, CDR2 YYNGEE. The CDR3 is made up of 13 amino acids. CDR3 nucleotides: TGTGCCGGCAGCAAGGGACAGAACACTGAAGCTTTCTTT. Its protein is CAGSKGQNTEAFF.

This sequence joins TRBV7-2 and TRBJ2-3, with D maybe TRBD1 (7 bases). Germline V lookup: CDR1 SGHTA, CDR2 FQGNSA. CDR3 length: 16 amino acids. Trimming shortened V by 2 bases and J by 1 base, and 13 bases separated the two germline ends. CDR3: CASSLRPGGRTDTQYF. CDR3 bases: TGTGCCAGCAGCTTACGTCCAGGGGGGCGCACAGATACGCAGTATTTT.

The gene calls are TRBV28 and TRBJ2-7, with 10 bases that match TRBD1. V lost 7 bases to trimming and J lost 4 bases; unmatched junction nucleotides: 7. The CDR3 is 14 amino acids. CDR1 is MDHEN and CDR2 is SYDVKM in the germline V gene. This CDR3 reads CASNSPGQGYEQYF. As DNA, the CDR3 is TGTGCCAGCAATTCACCGGGACAGGGGTACGAGCAGTACTTC.

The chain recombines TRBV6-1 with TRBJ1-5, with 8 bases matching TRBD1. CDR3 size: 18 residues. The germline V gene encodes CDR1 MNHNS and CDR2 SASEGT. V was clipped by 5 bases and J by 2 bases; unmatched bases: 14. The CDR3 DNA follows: TGTGCCAGCAGTCTCACTGCGACCGGGACAGGCGGCAATCAGCCCCAGCATTTT. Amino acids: CASSLTATGTGGNQPQHF.

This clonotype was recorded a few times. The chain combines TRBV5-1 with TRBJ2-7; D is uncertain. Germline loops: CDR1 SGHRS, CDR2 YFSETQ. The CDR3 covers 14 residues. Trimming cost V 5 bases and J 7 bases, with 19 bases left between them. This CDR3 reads CASSAPPPYNEQYF. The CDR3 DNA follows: TGCGCCAGCAGTGCCCCACCGCCATACAATGAGCAGTACTTC. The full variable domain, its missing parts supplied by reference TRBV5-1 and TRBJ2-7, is KAGVTQTPRYLIKTRGQQVTLSCSPISGHRSVSWYQQTPGQGLQFLFEYFSETQRNKGNFPGRFSGRQFSNSRSEMNVSTLELGDSALYLCASSAPPPYNEQYFGPGTRLTVT.

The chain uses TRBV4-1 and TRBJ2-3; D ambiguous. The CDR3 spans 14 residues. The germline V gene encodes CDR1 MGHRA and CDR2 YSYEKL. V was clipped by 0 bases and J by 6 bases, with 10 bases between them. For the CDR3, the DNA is TGCGCCAGCAGCCAAGATCCACCGGTGGATACGCAGTATTTT. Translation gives CASSQDPPVDTQYF.

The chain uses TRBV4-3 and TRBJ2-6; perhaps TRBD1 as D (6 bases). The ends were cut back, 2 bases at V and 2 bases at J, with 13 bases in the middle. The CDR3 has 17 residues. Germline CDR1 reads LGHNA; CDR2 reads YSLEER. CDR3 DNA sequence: TGCGCCAGCAGCCAAAGGGTCAGGGGTACTGGGGCCAACGTCCTGACTTTC. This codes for CASSQRVRGTGANVLTF.

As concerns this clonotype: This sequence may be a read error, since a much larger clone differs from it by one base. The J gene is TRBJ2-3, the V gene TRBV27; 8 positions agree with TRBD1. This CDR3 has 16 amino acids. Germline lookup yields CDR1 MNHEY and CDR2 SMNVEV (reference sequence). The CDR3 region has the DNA TGTGCCCGCAGACGCGGACAGGGAAGGGACACAGATACGCAGTATTTT. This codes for CARRRGQGRDTDTQYF.

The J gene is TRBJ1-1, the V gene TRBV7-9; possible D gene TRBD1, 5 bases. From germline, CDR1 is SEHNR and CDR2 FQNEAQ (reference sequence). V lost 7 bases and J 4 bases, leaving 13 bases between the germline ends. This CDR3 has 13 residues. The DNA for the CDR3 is TGTGCCAGCACCCCAGGGAGCGCCACTGAAGCTTTCTTT. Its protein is CASTPGSATEAFF.

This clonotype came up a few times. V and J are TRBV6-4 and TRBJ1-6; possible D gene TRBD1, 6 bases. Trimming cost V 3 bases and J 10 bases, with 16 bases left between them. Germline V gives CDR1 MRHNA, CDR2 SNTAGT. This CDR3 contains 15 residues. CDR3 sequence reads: CASSELGRGNSPLHF. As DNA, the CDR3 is TGTGCCAGCAGTGAATTGGGCAGGGGAAACTCACCCCTCCACTTT.

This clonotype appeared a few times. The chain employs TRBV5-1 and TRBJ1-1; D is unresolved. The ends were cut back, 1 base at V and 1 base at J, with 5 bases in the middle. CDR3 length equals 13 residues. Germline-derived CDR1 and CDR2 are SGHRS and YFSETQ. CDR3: CASSLMQNTEAFF. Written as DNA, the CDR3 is TGCGCCAGCAGCTTGATGCAGAACACTGAAGCTTTCTTT.

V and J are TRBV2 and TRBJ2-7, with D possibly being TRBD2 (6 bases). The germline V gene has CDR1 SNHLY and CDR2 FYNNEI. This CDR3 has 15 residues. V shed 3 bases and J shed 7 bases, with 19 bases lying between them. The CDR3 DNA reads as TGTGCCAGCAGTGAGCGGGGAGACCCCTACAATGAGCAGTACTTC. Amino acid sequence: CASSERGDPYNEQYF.

The CDR3 region has the DNA TGCAGTGTGAGCGGGGGACTAGCGGGGGACACCGGGGAGCTGTTTTTT. Its protein product is CSVSGGLAGDTGELFF. The V call is TRBV20-1, the J call TRBJ2-2, with 14 bases lining up with TRBD2. CDR3 size: 16 residues. Germline lookup yields CDR1 DFQATT and CDR2 SNEGSKA (reference sequence). The junction had 7 bases not matched to a gene; V was cut back by 7 bases and J by 3 bases.